These 30 T cell receptor beta chains came from one sample sequenced in a study of spatial heterogeneity in lung cancer. Points from the study as a whole: In tumors, expanded intratumoral alpha and beta TCR counts tracked mutation counts.

This sample's time point: sample taken at primary tumor resection. TCRdb reanalysed the 5' RACE reads using MiXCR and keeps one entry per CDR3 protein. The sample yields some 9,900 distinct CDR3 sequences, 9.5% to 15% seen once. These receptors have no identified antigens. The sample in question was lung tumor tissue, obtained at surgery. These receptors were obtained from a male donor with early-stage non-small cell lung cancer.

By sample fraction, this clonotype is medium-sized. This beta chain is a stray read from a library made for alpha chains; its abundance is not meaningful. The CDR3 region has the DNA TGCAGTGCTAGAAAAGACTACGAGCAGTACTTC. It encodes CSARKDYEQYF. This chain uses TRBV20-1 with TRBJ2-7; D remains ambiguous. Germline values: CDR1 DFQATT, CDR2 SNEGSKA (reference sequence). Deletions cut 2 bases from V and 3 bases from J, with 5 bases between. The CDR3 length is 11 residues.

Points on this clonotype: This beta chain turned up in a library designed for alpha chains; as an off-target read, its abundance says little. The J gene is TRBJ2-5, the V gene TRBV28, with 7 nucleotides matching TRBD2. V trimming: 7 bases; J trimming: 7 bases; junction bases outside the gene matches: 12. There are 14 residues in the CDR3. The germline CDR1 and CDR2 sequences are MDHEN and SYDVKM. CDR3 nucleotide sequence: TGTGCCAGCATCGGGCTAGCGGAGCCGAGGACCCAGTACTTC. It codes for CASIGLAEPRTQYF. The full variable domain, completed using reference TRBV28 and TRBJ2-5, is DVKVTQSSRYLVKRTGEKVFLECVQDMDHENMFWYRQDPGLGLRLIYFSYDVKMKEKGDIPEGYSVSREKKERFSLILESASTNQTSMYLCASIGLAEPRTQYFGPGTRLLVL.

This clonotype was found many times. The size of this beta chain means little, since it is a stray read in a library made for alpha chains. The V and J genes are TRBV7-9 and TRBJ2-7; D remains ambiguous. Trimming stripped 6 bases from V and 2 bases from J, with 14 bases between. The CDR3 contains 14 residues. Germline assignment: CDR1 SEHNR and CDR2 FQNEAQ (reference sequence). The CDR3 protein is CASSLDAPPYEQYF. CDR3 nucleotide sequence: TGTGCCAGCAGTCTAGACGCTCCCCCCTACGAGCAGTACTTC.

In this sample, this clonotype turned up many times. Little can be read into the size of this beta chain, an off-target read in a library designed for alpha chains. V gene TRBV5-4 combines with J gene TRBJ2-4; tentatively, D is TRBD1 or TRBD2 (7 bases each). Trimming shortened V by 2 bases and J by 4 bases, and 16 bases separated the two germline ends. This CDR3 region has 16 residues. Germline loops: CDR1 SGHNT, CDR2 YYREEE (reference sequence). The CDR3 DNA follows: TGTGCCAGCAGCTTAACAGGGGCTAGCGGAAAAAACATTCAGTACTTC. Translation gives CASSLTGASGKNIQYF.

This clonotype came up many times. This beta chain is a stray read from a library made for alpha chains; its abundance is not meaningful. This chain uses TRBV5-1 with TRBJ2-7, with D perhaps TRBD2 (6 bases). The V gene lost 1 base and the J gene lost 3 bases, with 11 bases spanning the gap. The CDR3 is 14 residues long. Looked up from germline, CDR1 is SGHRS and CDR2 is YFSETQ. The CDR3 sequence: CASSLFTGGYEQYF. In DNA, the CDR3 is TGCGCCAGCAGCTTGTTCACCGGGGGCTACGAGCAGTACTTC.

To note about this clonotype: The library was designed around alpha chains, so this beta chain is a stray read whose abundance carries little weight. V is TRBV6-2 or TRBV6-3 and J is TRBJ2-3; D not certain. The CDR3 loop spans 16 amino acids. Germline CDR1 is MNHEY and CDR2 is SVGEGT. V lost 7 bases and J 0 bases, leaving 17 bases between the germline ends. The chain's CDR3 is CASIYFELSSTDTQYF. The CDR3 DNA is TGTGCCAGCATATACTTTGAACTTTCTAGCACAGATACGCAGTATTTT.

This clonotype was seen repeatedly, ten times or more. This beta chain turned up in a library designed for alpha chains; as an off-target read, its abundance says little. The chain links TRBV20-1 to TRBJ2-1, with a tentative D call TRBD2 (5 bases). This CDR3 is built from 14 residues. CDR1 and CDR2 (germline): DFQATT, SNEGSKA (reference sequence). V was pared by 3 bases and J by 10 bases, with 19 bases between. The CDR3 DNA reads TGCAGTGCTAGCGGGGTGAGATCCACCCTAGAGCAGTTCTTC. Encoded protein: CSASGVRSTLEQFF.

This clonotype was recorded at least ten times. This beta chain slipped into a library made for alpha chains as a stray read, so its size is not meaningful. The genes are TRBV28 and TRBJ1-1; D call uncertain. The CDR3 sequence is 14 residues long. Between the trimmed V and J ends, which lost 8 bases and 5 bases, there was a span of 18 bases. Germline assignment: CDR1 MDHEN and CDR2 SYDVKM. This chain's CDR3 is CASAPEVGRTEAFF. CDR3 in DNA: TGTGCCAGCGCACCGGAGGTTGGGAGAACTGAAGCTTTCTTT. Based on the CDR3 plus reference TRBV28 and TRBJ1-1, the full variable domain is DVKVTQSSRYLVKRTGEKVFLECVQDMDHENMFWYRQDPGLGLRLIYFSYDVKMKEKGDIPEGYSVSREKKERFSLILESASTNQTSMYLCASAPEVGRTEAFFGQGTRLTVV.

This clonotype was detected ten times or more. This beta chain turned up in a library designed for alpha chains; as an off-target read, its abundance says little. This chain uses TRBV15 with TRBJ1-2; possibly TRBD1 for D (5 bases). The germline V gene encodes CDR1 LNHNV and CDR2 YYDKDF (reference sequence). V lost 3 bases, J lost 0 bases, and 11 bases lay in between. The CDR3 loop spans 15 amino acids. CDR3 sequence reads: CATSSTGTSNYGYTF. The CDR3 DNA follows: TGTGCCACCAGCAGCACAGGAACTTCTAACTATGGCTACACCTTC.

The sample holds many counts of this clonotype. The library was prepared for alpha chains; this beta chain is a stray read, so its frequency means little. The rearrangement uses TRBV7-2 and TRBJ1-4; D may be TRBD1 (5 bases). Trimming left V 4 bases short and J 5 bases short, with 14 bases between. Germline CDR1 is SGHTA and CDR2 is FQGNSA. The CDR3 extends over 15 amino acids. The CDR3 DNA reads TGTGCCAGCAGCTGGGTCCAGGGCTCGAATGAAAAACTGTTTTTT. Amino acid sequence: CASSWVQGSNEKLFF. Full variable domain (outside the CDR3, taken from reference TRBV7-2 and TRBJ1-4): GAGVSQSPSNKVTEKGKDVELRCDPISGHTALYWYRQSLGQGLEFLIYFQGNSAPDKSGLPSDRFSAERTGGSVSTLTIQRTQQEDSAVYLCASSWVQGSNEKLFFGSGTQLSVL.

In the case of this clonotype: Lacking the conserved final phenylalanine or tryptophan, this CDR3 likely reflects a read error. This beta chain lies outside the target of a library built for alpha chains; its clone size means little. The chain couples TRBV29-1 to TRBJ2-3; the D gene is possibly TRBD2 (6 bases). Germline V gene data show CDR1 as SQVTM and CDR2 as ANQGSEA. The length of the CDR3 is 13 residues. V was shortened by 7 bases and J by 0 bases, with 11 bases between the two germline ends. The CDR3: CSAGTASTDTQYY. The CDR3 DNA reads TGCAGCGCCGGGACTGCTAGCACAGATACGCAGTATTAT.

In this sample, this clonotype turned up many times. As an off-target read in a library built for alpha chains, this beta chain has a frequency of little significance. This chain uses TRBV20-1 with TRBJ2-1; 7 nucleotides match TRBD2. Germline assignment: CDR1 DFQATT and CDR2 SNEGSKA (reference sequence). V lost 5 bases and J lost 2; bases outside the gene matches: 9. CDR3 length: 15 amino acids. CDR3 sequence reads: CSAEQRSGPYNEQFF. CDR3 sequence (DNA): TGCAGTGCTGAACAACGTAGCGGGCCCTACAATGAGCAGTTCTTC.

In its sample, this clonotype was seen many times. Within a library made for alpha chains, this beta chain is off target, and its count is uninformative. The chain joins TRBV7-3 to TRBJ2-1, with 10 bases fitting TRBD2. CDR1 and CDR2 from the germline V gene are SGHTA and FQGTGA. The CDR3 spans 14 residues. Trimming at V came to 2 bases and at J to 9 bases, leaving 4 bases not matched to a gene. CDR3 nucleotides: TGTGCCAGCAGCTTACTAGCGGGGGAGGGTGAGCAGTTCTTC. It encodes CASSLLAGEGEQFF.

The sample holds many counts of this clonotype. Being off target in a library aimed at alpha chains, this beta chain has a size of little meaning. The chain combines TRBV2 with TRBJ2-3; 13 bases are a match to TRBD2. The CDR3 is made up of 15 amino acids. V dropped 6 bases and J dropped 5; count of bases not matched to a gene: 5. Germline lookup yields CDR1 SNHLY and CDR2 FYNNEI. The chain's CDR3 is CASRRRTSGGDTQYF. The CDR3 DNA is TGTGCCAGCAGAAGGCGGACTAGCGGGGGAGATACGCAGTATTTT.

Ten or more counts support this clonotype. This beta chain is an off-target read within a library intended for alpha chains, so its frequency means little. The rearrangement joins TRBV20-1 to TRBJ2-1; TRBD2 aligns across 7 bases. Germline V gene lookup returns CDR1 DFQATT and CDR2 SNEGSKA (reference sequence). With V trimmed by 6 bases and J by 0 bases, 8 bases remained unmatched. The CDR3 sequence is 15 residues long. This CDR3 is CSAAGGRSSYNEQFF. The DNA of the CDR3 is TGCAGTGCCGCGGGCGGGAGAAGCTCCTACAATGAGCAGTTCTTC.

This clonotype counts as medium-sized. This beta chain is an off-target read within a library intended for alpha chains, so its frequency means little. The chain uses TRBV3-1 and TRBJ1-1, with TRBD1 identical over 7 bases. Germline V gene lookup returns CDR1 LGHDT and CDR2 YNNKEL (reference sequence). The CDR3 sequence is 13 residues long. Trimming at V came to 4 bases and at J to 5 bases, leaving 4 bases not matched to a gene. In DNA form, the CDR3 reads TGTGCCAGCAGCCTTATACAGGGGACTGAAGCTTTCTTT. The encoded protein is CASSLIQGTEAFF.

This clonotype was found a few times. This beta chain appears as a stray read in a library generated for alpha chains; its size is not informative. This chain joins TRBV7-2 and TRBJ1-3; D is uncertain. Trimming took off 0 bases at V and 5 bases at J, with 11 bases between the two ends. The germline V gene encodes CDR1 SGHTA and CDR2 FQGNSA. This CDR3 is 15 amino acids long. Here the CDR3 DNA reads TGTGCCAGCAGCTTAGCGGCGGATACAAGAAACACCATATATTTT. It is translated as CASSLAADTRNTIYF.

Regarding this clonotype: One junction end disagrees with the germline gene, perhaps due to a read error. This beta chain slipped into a library made for alpha chains as a stray read, so its size is not meaningful. V gene TRBV6-2 or TRBV6-3 combines with J gene TRBJ2-1; tentatively, D is TRBD1 (5 bases). The CDR3 is 15 residues long. Germline loops: CDR1 MNHEY, CDR2 SVGEGT. This CDR3 reads CASSRLPMAGWNEQF. The CDR3 coding sequence is TGTGCCAGCAGTCGCCTTCCCATGGCAGGGTGGAATGAGCAGTTC.

As to this clonotype: This beta chain slipped into a library made for alpha chains as a stray read, so its size is not meaningful. The chain couples TRBV7-2 to TRBJ2-5; D uncertain. The CDR3 extends over 12 amino acids. The V end lost 5 bases, the J end lost 2 bases, and 6 bases lay between the germline ends. Per the germline V gene, CDR1 is SGHTA and CDR2 is FQGNSA. The CDR3 sequence is CASSRSQETQYF. CDR3 bases: TGTGCCAGCAGCCGGTCACAAGAGACCCAGTACTTC.

Regarding this clonotype: This beta chain turned up in a library designed for alpha chains; as an off-target read, its abundance says little. This chain joins TRBV12-3 or TRBV12-4 and TRBJ2-3, with 10 bases aligning to TRBD2. The CDR3 covers 14 residues. V lost 4 bases and J lost 3; bases outside the gene matches: 1. CDR3 sequence reads: CASSSSGRTDTQYF. In DNA form, the CDR3 reads TGTGCCAGCAGTTCTAGCGGGAGAACAGATACGCAGTATTTT.

This clonotype was detected many times. The library was designed around alpha chains, so this beta chain is a stray read whose abundance carries little weight. This chain joins TRBV28 and TRBJ1-5; 7 bases fit TRBD1. J was trimmed by 2 bases and V by 10 bases; bases with no gene match: 14. CDR3 length: 16 amino acids. CDR1 is MDHEN and CDR2 is SYDVKM in the germline V gene. The CDR3 sequence: CATETGEGVRNQPQHF. The CDR3 DNA is TGTGCCACGGAAACAGGGGAAGGGGTTCGCAATCAGCCCCAGCATTTT. Full variable domain (missing parts from reference TRBV28 and TRBJ1-5): DVKVTQSSRYLVKRTGEKVFLECVQDMDHENMFWYRQDPGLGLRLIYFSYDVKMKEKGDIPEGYSVSREKKERFSLILESASTNQTSMYLCATETGEGVRNQPQHFGDGTRLSIL.

The sample holds many counts of this clonotype. The library was designed around alpha chains, so this beta chain is a stray read whose abundance carries little weight. CDR3 sequence: CASSLGAGLNTEAFF. As DNA, the CDR3 is TGCGCCAGCAGCTTGGGGGCTGGGTTGAACACTGAAGCTTTCTTT. The chain is built from TRBV5-1 and TRBJ1-1; unclear D gene. V gave up 0 bases and J gave up 0 bases, with 9 bases separating them. The V gene's germline CDR1 is SGHRS and CDR2 YFSETQ. The CDR3 length is 15 residues.

This clonotype is classed as medium-sized. Within a library made for alpha chains, this beta chain is off target, and its count is uninformative. This chain connects TRBV30 to TRBJ2-7; D remains unclear. Germline CDR1 is GTSNPN and CDR2 is SVGIG (reference sequence). The CDR3 is 11 residues long. Trimming took 0 bases from V and 4 from J, leaving 4 bases between them. CDR3 loop: CAWSVNYEQYF. CDR3 in DNA: TGTGCCTGGAGTGTAAATTACGAGCAGTACTTC.

In the case of this clonotype: This beta chain is a stray read from a library made for alpha chains; its abundance is not meaningful. The CDR3: CASSLAQTRSEQFF. The DNA of the CDR3 is TGTGCCAGCAGTTTAGCCCAGACTAGAAGCGAGCAGTTCTTC. This chain links TRBV12-3 or TRBV12-4 with TRBJ2-1, with D perhaps matching TRBD2 (6 bases). The CDR3 contains 14 residues. The ends were cut back, 0 bases at V and 10 bases at J, with 13 bases in the middle.

By frequency in the sample, this clonotype is medium-sized (0.01 to 0.1%). This beta chain turned up in a library designed for alpha chains; as an off-target read, its abundance says little. The chain carries TRBV7-8 and TRBJ1-4; D call uncertain. Trimming removed 0 bases at V and 8 bases at J, with 16 bases between. From germline, CDR1 is SGHVS and CDR2 FQNEAQ. This CDR3 has 16 residues. In DNA form, the CDR3 reads TGTGCCAGCAGCTTAGCGGACGGACTAATTCGGGAAAAACTGTTTTTT. It yields the protein CASSLADGLIREKLFF.

Details on this clonotype: This beta chain represents an off-target read in a library built for alpha chains; its size is of limited meaning. In DNA, the CDR3 is TGTGCCAGCAGCTACGCGAGCGGTACCTACGAGCAGTACTTC. Translated, it gives CASSYASGTYEQYF. The chain is built from TRBV7-2 and TRBJ2-7; tentative D call: TRBD2 (5 bases). The CDR3 sequence is 14 residues long. V was trimmed by 4 bases and J by 2 bases, leaving 12 bases between them. Germline V gene sequence: CDR1 SGHTA, CDR2 FQGNSA.

By its share, this clonotype is medium-sized. This beta chain is a stray read from a library made for alpha chains; its abundance is not meaningful. The genes are TRBV29-1 and TRBJ2-3; the D is unclear. The CDR3 is 15 residues long. Deletions cut 6 bases from V and 2 bases from J, with 18 bases between. The germline gives CDR1 SQVTM, CDR2 ANQGSEA. The CDR3 DNA follows: TGCAGCGTCTCGGATCCACATACCAACACAGATACGCAGTATTTT. Protein product: CSVSDPHTNTDTQYF.

This clonotype is termed medium-sized. This beta chain turned up in a library designed for alpha chains; as an off-target read, its abundance says little. The J gene is TRBJ2-1, the V gene TRBV12-3 or TRBV12-4; the match to TRBD1 covers 8 bases. The CDR3 length is 14 residues. The junction had 8 bases not matched to a gene; V was cut back by 6 bases and J by 7 bases. DNA of the CDR3: TGTGCCAGCAGCCGAGGGACAGGTGGTAATGAGCAGTTCTTC. Its translation: CASSRGTGGNEQFF.

Comment on this clonotype: Little can be read into the size of this beta chain, an off-target read in a library designed for alpha chains. The chain employs TRBV5-1 and TRBJ1-2, with 7 positions matching TRBD1. V gave up 4 bases and J gave up 7 bases; unmatched junction bases: 7. This CDR3 region has 13 residues. The V gene's germline CDR1 is SGHRS and CDR2 YFSETQ. Written as DNA, the CDR3 is TGCGCCAGCAGCCTAGGGACAGTGCTTGGCTACACCTTC. Residues: CASSLGTVLGYTF.

There are a few counts of this clonotype. Being off target in a library aimed at alpha chains, this beta chain has a size of little meaning. The chain is built from TRBV10-3 and TRBJ2-1; 9 bases fit TRBD1. Germline CDR1 and CDR2: ENHRY and SYGVKD. With V trimmed by 8 bases and J by 6 bases, 14 bases remained unmatched. CDR3 length: 16 amino acids. The CDR3 loop is CAIAGQRTGAANEQFF. The CDR3 DNA follows: TGTGCCATCGCTGGTCAGAGGACAGGGGCTGCCAATGAGCAGTTCTTC.